Included here is one TCR beta chain sequence, with context. The data originate from a study of Ad26.COV2.S vaccination and SARS-CoV-2 variants. For the study at large: Dosing was one shot or two shots 56 days apart.

The treatment is: roughly 20 received Ad26.COV2.S at low or high dose, single or two shots; about 5 received placebo; per-sample allocation not given. Samples analyzed were those drawn on day 63 after the first vaccine or placebo injection. CDR3 length equals 14 residues. Trimming cost V 1 base and J 1 base, with 7 bases left between them. Germline-derived CDR1 and CDR2 are MNHNS and SASEGT. The protocol was immunoSEQ multiplex PCR, while the TCRdb copy is restricted to in-frame clones and leaves out a portion. Found here are about 370,000 clones, approximately 90% of them singletons; the top ten hold 3.5%.

This chain links TRBV6-1 with TRBJ1-1, with D hard to call. This TCR derives from a person between 18 and 59 years old who received the Ad26.COV2.S COVID-19 vaccine or a placebo. The sequences come from peripheral blood, collected in a trial of Ad26.COV2.S vaccine versus placebo. In nucleotides, the CDR3 is TGTGCCAGCAGTGAAGGATGGCGGAACACTGAAGCTTTCTTT. It yields the protein CASSEGWRNTEAFF.